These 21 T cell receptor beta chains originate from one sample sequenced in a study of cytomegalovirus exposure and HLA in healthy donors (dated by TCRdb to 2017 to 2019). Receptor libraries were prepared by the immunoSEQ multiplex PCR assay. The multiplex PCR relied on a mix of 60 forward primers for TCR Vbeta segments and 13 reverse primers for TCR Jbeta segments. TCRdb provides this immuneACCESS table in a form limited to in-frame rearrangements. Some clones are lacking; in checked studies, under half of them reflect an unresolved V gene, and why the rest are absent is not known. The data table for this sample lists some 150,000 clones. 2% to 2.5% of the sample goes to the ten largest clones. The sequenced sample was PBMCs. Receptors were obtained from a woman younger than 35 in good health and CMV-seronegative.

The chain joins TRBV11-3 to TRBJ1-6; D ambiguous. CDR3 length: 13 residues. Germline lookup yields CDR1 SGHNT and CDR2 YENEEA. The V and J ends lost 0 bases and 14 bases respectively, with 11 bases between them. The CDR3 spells CASSLDRQRTLHF. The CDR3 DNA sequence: TGTGCCAGCAGCTTAGATCGGCAGCGGACCCTCCACTTT. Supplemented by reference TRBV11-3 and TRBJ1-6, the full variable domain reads EAGVVQSPRYKIIEKKQPVAFWCNPISGHNTLYWYLQNLGQGPELLIRYENEEAVDDSQLPKDRFSAERLKGVDSTLKIQPAELGDSAVYLCASSLDRQRTLHFGNGTRLTVT.

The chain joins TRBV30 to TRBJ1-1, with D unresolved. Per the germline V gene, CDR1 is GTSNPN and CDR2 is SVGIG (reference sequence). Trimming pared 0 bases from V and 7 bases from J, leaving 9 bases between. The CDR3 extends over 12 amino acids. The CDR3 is CAWSVRPHEAFF. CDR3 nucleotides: TGTGCCTGGAGTGTCAGGCCGCATGAAGCTTTCTTT.

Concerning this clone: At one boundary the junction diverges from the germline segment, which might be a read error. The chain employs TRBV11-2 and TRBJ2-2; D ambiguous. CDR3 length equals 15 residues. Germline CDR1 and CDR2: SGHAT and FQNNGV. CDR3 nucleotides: TGTGCCAGCAGTTTAGAGTCATGGAGCTTCGGGGAGCTGTTTTTT. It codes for CASSLESWSFGELFF.

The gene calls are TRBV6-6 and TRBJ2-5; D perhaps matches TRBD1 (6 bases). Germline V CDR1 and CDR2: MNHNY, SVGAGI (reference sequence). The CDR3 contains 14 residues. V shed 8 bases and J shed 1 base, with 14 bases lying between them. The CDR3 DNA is TGTGCCAGCTCTCTCTTAGGGGGCCAAGAGACCCAGTACTTC. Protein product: CASSLLGGQETQYF.

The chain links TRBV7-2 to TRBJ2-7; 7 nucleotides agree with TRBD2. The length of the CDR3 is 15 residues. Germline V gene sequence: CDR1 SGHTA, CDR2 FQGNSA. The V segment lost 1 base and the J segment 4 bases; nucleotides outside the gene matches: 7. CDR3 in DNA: TGTGCCAGCAGCTTAGGGACTGGGGGACTATACGAGCAGTACGTC. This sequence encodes CASSLGTGGLYEQYV.

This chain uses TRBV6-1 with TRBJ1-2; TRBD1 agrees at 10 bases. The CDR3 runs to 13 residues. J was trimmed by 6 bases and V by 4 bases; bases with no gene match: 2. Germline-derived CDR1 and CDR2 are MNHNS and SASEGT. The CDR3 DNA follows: TGTGCCAGCAGTGCCGACAGGGGGCATGGCTACACCTTC. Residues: CASSADRGHGYTF.

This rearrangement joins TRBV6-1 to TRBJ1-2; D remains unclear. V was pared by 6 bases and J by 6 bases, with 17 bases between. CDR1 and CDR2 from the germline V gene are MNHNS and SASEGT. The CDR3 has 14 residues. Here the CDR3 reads CASSRGEGGDGYTF. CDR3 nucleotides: TGTGCCAGCAGCCGCGGGGAGGGCGGAGATGGCTACACCTTC.

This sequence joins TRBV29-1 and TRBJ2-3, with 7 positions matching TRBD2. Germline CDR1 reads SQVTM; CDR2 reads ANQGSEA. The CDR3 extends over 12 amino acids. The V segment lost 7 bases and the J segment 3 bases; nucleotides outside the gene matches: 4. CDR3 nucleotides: TGCAGCGCCGGGGAGGGGACAGATACGCAGTATTTT. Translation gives CSAGEGTDTQYF.

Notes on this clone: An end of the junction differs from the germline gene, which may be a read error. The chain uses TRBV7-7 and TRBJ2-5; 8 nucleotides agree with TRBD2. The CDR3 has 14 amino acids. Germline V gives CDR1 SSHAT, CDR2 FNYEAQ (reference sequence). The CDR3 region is CASSLGGLVETQYF. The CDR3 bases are TGTGCTAGCAGCTTAGGGGGACTAGTTGAGACCCAGTACTTC.

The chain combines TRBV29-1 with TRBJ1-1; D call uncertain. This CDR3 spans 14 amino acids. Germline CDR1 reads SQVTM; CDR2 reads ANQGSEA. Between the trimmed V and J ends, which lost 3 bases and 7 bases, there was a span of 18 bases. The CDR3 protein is CSVDLVDRGLEAFF. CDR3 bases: TGCAGCGTTGATTTAGTAGACCGTGGGCTTGAAGCTTTCTTT. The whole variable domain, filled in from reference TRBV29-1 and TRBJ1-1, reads SAVISQKPSRDICQRGTSLTIQCQVDSQVTMMFWYRQQPGQSLTLIATANQGSEATYESGFVIDKFPISRPNLTFSTLTVSNMSPEDSSIYLCSVDLVDRGLEAFFGQGTRLTVV.

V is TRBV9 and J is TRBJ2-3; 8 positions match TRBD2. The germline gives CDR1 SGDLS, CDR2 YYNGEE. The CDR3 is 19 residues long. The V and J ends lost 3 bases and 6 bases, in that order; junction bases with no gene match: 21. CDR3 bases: TGTGCCAGCAGCGCCGGCCAAGGACTAGCCGGGTCCCAATTCGATACGCAGTATTTT. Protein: CASSAGQGLAGSQFDTQYF.

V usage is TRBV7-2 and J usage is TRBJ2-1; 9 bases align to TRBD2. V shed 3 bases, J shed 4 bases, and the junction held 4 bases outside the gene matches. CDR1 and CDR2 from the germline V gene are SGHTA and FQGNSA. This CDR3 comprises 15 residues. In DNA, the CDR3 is TGTGCCAGCAGCTTGCTAGCGGGACCTTACAATGAGCAGTTCTTC. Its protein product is CASSLLAGPYNEQFF.

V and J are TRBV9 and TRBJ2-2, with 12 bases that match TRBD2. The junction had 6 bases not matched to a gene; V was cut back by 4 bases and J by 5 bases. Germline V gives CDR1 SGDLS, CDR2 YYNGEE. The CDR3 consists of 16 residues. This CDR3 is CASSPTSGRRTGELFF. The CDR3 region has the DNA TGTGCCAGCAGCCCTACTAGCGGGAGGCGAACCGGGGAGCTGTTTTTT. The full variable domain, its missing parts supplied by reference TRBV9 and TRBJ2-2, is DSGVTQTPKHLITATGQRVTLRCSPRSGDLSVYWYQQSLDQGLQFLIQYYNGEERAKGNILERFSAQQFPDLHSELNLSSLELGDSALYFCASSPTSGRRTGELFFGEGSRLTVL.

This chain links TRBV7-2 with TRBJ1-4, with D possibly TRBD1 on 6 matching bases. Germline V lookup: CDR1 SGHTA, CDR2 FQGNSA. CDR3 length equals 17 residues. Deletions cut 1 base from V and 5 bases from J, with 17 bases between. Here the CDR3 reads CASSLGGGAFPNEKLFF. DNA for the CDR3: TGTGCCAGCAGCTTAGGAGGGGGGGCGTTCCCCAATGAAAAACTGTTTTTT. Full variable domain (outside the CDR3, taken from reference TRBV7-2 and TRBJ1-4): GAGVSQSPSNKVTEKGKDVELRCDPISGHTALYWYRQSLGQGLEFLIYFQGNSAPDKSGLPSDRFSAERTGGSVSTLTIQRTQQEDSAVYLCASSLGGGAFPNEKLFFGSGTQLSVL.

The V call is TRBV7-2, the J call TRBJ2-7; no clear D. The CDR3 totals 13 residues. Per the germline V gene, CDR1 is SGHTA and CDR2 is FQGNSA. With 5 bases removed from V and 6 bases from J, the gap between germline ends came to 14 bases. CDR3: CASSTRLPSEQYF. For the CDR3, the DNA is TGTGCCAGCAGCACTCGTTTACCGTCCGAGCAGTACTTC.

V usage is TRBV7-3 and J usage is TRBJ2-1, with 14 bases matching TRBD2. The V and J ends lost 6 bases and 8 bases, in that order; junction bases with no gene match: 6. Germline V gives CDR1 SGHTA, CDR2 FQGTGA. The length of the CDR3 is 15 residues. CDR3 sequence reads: CASSSGTSGSHEQFF. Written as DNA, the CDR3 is TGTGCCAGCAGTTCCGGGACTAGCGGGAGCCATGAGCAGTTCTTC.

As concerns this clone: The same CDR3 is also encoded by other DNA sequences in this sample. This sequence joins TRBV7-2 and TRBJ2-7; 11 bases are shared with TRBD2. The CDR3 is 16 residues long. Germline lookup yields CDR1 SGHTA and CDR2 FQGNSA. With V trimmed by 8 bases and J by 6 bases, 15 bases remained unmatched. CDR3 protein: CASCTAGTSGDSEQYV. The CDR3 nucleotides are TGTGCCAGCTGCACTGCCGGGACTAGCGGCGACAGCGAGCAGTACGTC.

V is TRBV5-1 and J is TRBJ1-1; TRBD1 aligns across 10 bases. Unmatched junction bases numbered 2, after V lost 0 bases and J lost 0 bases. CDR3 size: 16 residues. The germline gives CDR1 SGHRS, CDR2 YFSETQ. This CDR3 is CASSLAGTGVNTEAFF. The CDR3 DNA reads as TGCGCCAGCAGCTTGGCCGGGACAGGGGTGAACACTGAAGCTTTCTTT.

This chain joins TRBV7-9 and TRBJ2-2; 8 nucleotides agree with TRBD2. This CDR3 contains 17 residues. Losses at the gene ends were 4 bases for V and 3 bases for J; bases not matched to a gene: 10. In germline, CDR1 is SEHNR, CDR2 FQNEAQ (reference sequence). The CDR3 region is CASSSPRTSPDTGELFF. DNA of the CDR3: TGTGCCAGCAGCTCCCCCAGGACTAGCCCTGACACCGGGGAGCTGTTTTTT.

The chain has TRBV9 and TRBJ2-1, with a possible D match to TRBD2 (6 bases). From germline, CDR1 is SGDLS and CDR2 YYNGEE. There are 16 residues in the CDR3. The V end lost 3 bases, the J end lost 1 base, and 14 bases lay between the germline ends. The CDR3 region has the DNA TGTGCCAGCAGCGATAAAGCTGGGGGGTCCTACAATGAGCAGTTCTTC. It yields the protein CASSDKAGGSYNEQFF. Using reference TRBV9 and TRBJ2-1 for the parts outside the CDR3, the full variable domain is DSGVTQTPKHLITATGQRVTLRCSPRSGDLSVYWYQQSLDQGLQFLIQYYNGEERAKGNILERFSAQQFPDLHSELNLSSLELGDSALYFCASSDKAGGSYNEQFFGPGTRLTVL.

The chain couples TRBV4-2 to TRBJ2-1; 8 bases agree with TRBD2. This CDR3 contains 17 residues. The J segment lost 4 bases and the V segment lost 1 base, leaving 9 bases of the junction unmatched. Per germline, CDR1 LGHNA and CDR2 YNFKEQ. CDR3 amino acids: CASSQGEAGVAYNEQFF. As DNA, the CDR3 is TGTGCCAGCAGCCAAGGGGAAGCGGGAGTGGCTTACAATGAGCAGTTCTTC.